The present entry profiles one T cell receptor beta chain with its context. The antigen remains undetermined. Use of 60 Vbeta and 13 Jbeta primers characterized the PCR. Generated by immunoSEQ multiplex PCR, the TCRdb table keeps only in-frame clones and is missing some. The table for this sample gives tens of thousands of clones. This CDR3 is 15 amino acids long. From germline, CDR1 is SGHNT and CDR2 YENEEA. V lost 2 bases and J lost 2, with 10 bases in between. The source of the sample is a study of cytomegalovirus exposure and HLA in healthy donors. The overall study: Ancestry clustering placed around 81% of over 300 genotyped donors in the Caucasian-associated cluster.

Whole-study findings and limits: The investigators catalogued 150 to 200 TCR beta chains as cytomegalovirus-associated.

The chain couples TRBV11-3 to TRBJ1-5; possible D gene TRBD1, 5 bases. The TCR originated in a woman aged 30 to 39 in good health and CMV-seronegative. The material sequenced was PBMCs. The chain's CDR3 is CASSLQRGGNQPQHF. CDR3 nucleotide sequence: TGTGCCAGCAGCTTACAGCGGGGCGGCAATCAGCCCCAGCATTTT. The full variable domain, with the rest looked up from reference TRBV11-3 and TRBJ1-5, is EAGVVQSPRYKIIEKKQPVAFWCNPISGHNTLYWYLQNLGQGPELLIRYENEEAVDDSQLPKDRFSAERLKGVDSTLKIQPAELGDSAVYLCASSLQRGGNQPQHFGDGTRLSIL.